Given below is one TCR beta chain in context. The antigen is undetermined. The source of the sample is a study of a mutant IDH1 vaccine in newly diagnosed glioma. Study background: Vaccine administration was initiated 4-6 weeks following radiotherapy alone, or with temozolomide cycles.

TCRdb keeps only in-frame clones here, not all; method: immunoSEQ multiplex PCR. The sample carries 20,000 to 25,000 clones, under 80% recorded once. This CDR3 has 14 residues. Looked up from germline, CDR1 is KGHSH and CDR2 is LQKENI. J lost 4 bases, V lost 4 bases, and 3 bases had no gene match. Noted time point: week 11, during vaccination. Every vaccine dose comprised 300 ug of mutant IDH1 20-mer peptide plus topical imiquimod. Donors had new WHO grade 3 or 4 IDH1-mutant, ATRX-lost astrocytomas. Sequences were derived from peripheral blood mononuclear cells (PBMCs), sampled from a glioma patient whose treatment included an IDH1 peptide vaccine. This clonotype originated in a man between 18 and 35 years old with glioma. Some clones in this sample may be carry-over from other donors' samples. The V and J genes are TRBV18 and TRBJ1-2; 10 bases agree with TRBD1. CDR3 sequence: CASSRTGGGYGYTF. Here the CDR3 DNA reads TGTGCCAGCTCACGGACAGGGGGTGGCTATGGCTACACCTTC. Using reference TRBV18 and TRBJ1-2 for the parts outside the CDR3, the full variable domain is NAGVMQNPRHLVRRRGQEARLRCSPMKGHSHVYWYRQLPEEGLKFMVYLQKENIIDESGMPKERFSAEFPKEGPSILRIQQVVRGDSAAYFCASSRTGGGYGYTFGSGTRLTVV.